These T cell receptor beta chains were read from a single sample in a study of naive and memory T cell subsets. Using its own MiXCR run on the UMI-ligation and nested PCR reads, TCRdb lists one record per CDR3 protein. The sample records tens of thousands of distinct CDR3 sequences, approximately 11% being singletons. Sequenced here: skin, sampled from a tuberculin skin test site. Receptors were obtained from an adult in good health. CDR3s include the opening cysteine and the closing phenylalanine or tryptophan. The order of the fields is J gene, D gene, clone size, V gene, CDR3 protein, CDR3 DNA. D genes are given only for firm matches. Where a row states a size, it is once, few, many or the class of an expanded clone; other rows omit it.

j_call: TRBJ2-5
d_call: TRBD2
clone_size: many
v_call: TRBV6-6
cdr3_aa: CARPGLAGDNETQYF
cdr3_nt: TGTGCCAGGCCGGGACTAGCGGGAGATAACGAGACCCAGTACTTC

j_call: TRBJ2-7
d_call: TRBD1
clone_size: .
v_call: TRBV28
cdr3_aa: CASSPDRGNYQQTYEQYF
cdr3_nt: TGTGCCAGCAGCCCAGACAGGGGTAATTACCAGCAGACCTACGAGCAGTACTTC

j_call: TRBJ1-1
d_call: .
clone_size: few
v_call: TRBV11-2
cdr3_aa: CASSSQGNTEAFF
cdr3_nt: TGTGCCAGCAGCTCACAGGGGAACACTGAAGCTTTCTTT

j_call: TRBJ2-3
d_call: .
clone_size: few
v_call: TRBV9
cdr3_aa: CASSVTGTPSTDTQYF
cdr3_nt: TGTGCCAGCAGCGTAACAGGGACACCGAGCACAGATACGCAGTATTTT

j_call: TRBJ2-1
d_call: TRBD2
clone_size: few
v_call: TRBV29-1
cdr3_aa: CSVEDGAGLPYNEQFF
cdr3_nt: TGCAGCGTTGAAGACGGAGCGGGGCTGCCTTACAATGAGCAGTTCTTC

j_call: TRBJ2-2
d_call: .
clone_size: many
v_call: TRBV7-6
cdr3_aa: CASSLSGNTGELFF
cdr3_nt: TGTGCCAGCAGCTTAAGCGGGAACACCGGGGAGCTGTTTTTT

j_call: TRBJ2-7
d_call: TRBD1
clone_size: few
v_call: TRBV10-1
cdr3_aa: CASSDFRGTGAYEQYF
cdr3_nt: TGCGCCAGCAGTGATTTTCGAGGGACAGGGGCCTACGAGCAGTACTTC

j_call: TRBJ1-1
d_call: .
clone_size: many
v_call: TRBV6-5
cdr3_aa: CASSYSQNTEAFF
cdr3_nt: TGTGCCAGCAGTTACTCCCAGAACACTGAAGCTTTCTTT

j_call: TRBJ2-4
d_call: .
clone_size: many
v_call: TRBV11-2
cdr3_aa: CASSLDWSGAKNIQYF
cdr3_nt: TGTGCCAGCAGCTTAGATTGGTCGGGAGCCAAAAACATTCAGTACTTC

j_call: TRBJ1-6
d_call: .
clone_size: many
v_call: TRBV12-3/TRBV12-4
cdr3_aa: CASSFLRENSPLHF
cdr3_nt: TGTGCCAGCAGTTTCTTAAGGGAAAATTCACCCCTCCACTTT

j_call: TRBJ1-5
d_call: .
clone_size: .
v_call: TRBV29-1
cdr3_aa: CSVAAGGNQPQHF
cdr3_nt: TGCAGCGTTGCCGCAGGAGGCAATCAGCCCCAGCATTTT

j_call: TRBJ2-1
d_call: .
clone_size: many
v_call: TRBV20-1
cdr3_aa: CSARPGKRVVNEQFF
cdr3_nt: TGCAGTGCTAGGCCCGGGAAGAGGGTCGTGAATGAGCAGTTCTTC

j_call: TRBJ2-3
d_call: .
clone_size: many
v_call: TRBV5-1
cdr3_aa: CASSSAGYRTDTQYF
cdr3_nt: TGCGCCAGCAGCTCCGCGGGCTACCGCACAGATACGCAGTATTTT

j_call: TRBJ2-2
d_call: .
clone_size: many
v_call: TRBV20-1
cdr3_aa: CSATTDFYTGELFF
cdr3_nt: TGCAGTGCTACAACGGACTTCTACACCGGGGAGCTGTTTTTT

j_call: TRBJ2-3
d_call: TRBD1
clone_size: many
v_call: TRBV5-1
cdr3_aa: CASSLSLGQGADTQYF
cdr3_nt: TGCGCCAGCAGCTTGTCCTTAGGACAGGGGGCCGATACGCAGTATTTT

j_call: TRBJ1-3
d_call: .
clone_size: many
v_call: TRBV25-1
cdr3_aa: CASSGSGGNSGNTIYF
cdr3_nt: TGTGCCAGCAGTGGTTCGGGAGGCAACTCTGGAAACACCATATATTTT

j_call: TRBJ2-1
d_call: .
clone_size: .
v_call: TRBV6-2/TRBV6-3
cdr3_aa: CASSYGGSYNEQFF
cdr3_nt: TGTGCCAGCAGTTACGGGGGCTCCTACAATGAGCAGTTCTTC

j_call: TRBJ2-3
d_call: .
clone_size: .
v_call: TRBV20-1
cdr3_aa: CSPPDTQYF
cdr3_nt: TGCAGCCCACCAGATACGCAGTATTTT

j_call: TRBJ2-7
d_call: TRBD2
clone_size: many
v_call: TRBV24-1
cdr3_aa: CATSDLVAGVLKQYF
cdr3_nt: TGTGCCACCAGTGATTTGGTAGCGGGAGTATTGAAGCAGTACTTC

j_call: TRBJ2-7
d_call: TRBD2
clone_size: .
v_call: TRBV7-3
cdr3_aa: CASSYSSGSVQYF
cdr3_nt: TGTGCCAGCAGCTATTCTAGCGGGAGTGTGCAGTACTTC

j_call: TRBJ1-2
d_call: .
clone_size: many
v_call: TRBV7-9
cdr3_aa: CASSAGVGHPNYGYTF
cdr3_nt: TGTGCCAGCAGCGCCGGAGTAGGGCACCCTAACTATGGCTACACCTTC

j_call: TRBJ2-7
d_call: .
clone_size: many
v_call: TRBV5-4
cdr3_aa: CASSLAGFTYEQYF
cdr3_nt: TGTGCCAGCAGCTTGGCAGGGTTCACCTACGAGCAGTACTTC

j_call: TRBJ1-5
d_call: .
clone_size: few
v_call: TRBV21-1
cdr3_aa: CASSGGGNQPQHF
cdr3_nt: TGTGCCAGCAGCGGGGGGGGAAATCAGCCCCAGCATTTT

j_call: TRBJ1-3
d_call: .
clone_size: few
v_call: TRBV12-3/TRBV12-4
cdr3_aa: CASSHLGTNSGNTIYF
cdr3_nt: TGTGCCAGCAGTCATCTTGGGACAAACTCTGGAAACACCATATATTTT

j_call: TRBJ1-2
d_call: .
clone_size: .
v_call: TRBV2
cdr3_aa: CASRTGQPNYGYTF
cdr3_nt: TGTGCCAGCAGAACGGGACAACCTAACTATGGCTACACCTTC

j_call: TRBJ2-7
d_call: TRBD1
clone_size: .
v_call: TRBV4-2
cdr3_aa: CASSQPTGVTYEQYF
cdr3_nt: TGTGCCAGCAGCCAGCCGACAGGGGTAACCTACGAGCAGTACTTC

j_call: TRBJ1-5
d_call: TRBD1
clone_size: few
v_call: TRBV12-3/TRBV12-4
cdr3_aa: CASSLRGGFNGNQPQHF
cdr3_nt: TGTGCCAGCAGTTTAAGAGGGGGCTTCAATGGCAATCAGCCCCAGCATTTT

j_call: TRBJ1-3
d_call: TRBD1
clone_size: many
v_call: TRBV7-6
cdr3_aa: CASSQPGQGNTIYF
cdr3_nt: TGTGCCAGCAGTCAACCGGGACAGGGAAACACCATATATTTT

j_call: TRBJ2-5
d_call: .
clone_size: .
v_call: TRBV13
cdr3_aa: CASSLEDSQETQYF
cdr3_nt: TGTGCCAGCAGCTTAGAAGACTCCCAAGAGACCCAGTACTTC

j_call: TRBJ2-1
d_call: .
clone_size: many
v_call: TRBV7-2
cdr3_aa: CASSLDRDAYNEQFF
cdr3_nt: TGTGCCAGCAGCTTAGACAGGGATGCCTACAATGAGCAGTTCTTC

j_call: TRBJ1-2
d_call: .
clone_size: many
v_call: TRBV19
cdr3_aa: CASSISGLGVSYGYTF
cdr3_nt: TGTGCCAGTAGTATCTCCGGACTGGGCGTCTCCTATGGCTACACCTTC

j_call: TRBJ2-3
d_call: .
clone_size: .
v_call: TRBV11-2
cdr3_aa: CASSFLGGPSTDTQYF
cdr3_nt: TGTGCCAGCAGCTTCTTGGGGGGACCCAGCACAGATACGCAGTATTTT

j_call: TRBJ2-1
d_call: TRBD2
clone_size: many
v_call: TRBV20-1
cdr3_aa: CSARTSGSSYNEQFF
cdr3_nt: TGCAGTGCTAGGACTAGCGGGAGCTCCTACAATGAGCAGTTCTTC